This T cell receptor beta chain was observed in a study of cytomegalovirus exposure and HLA in healthy donors. Primers for the PCR totalled 60 Vbeta and 13 Jbeta. This table comes from immunoSEQ multiplex PCR, and its TCRdb copy is limited to in-frame clones, with some not included. The sample lists approximately 200,000 clones; 70% to 90% were seen once. The V and J ends lost 3 bases and 4 bases, in that order; junction bases with no gene match: 1. The CDR3 is made up of 15 amino acids. Germline values: CDR1 SGHTA, CDR2 FQGTGA. Sample: PBMCs. The chain uses TRBV7-3 and TRBJ2-3, with 13 positions matching TRBD2. The receptor was derived from a human donor in good health. The CDR3 DNA reads as TGTGCCAGCAGCTTCGGGACTAGCGGGGCAGATACGCAGTATTTT. It specifies CASSFGTSGADTQYF.